This T cell receptor (beta chain) was captured in a study of cytomegalovirus exposure and HLA in healthy donors. Whole-study findings and limits: In vitro checks showed that a few CMV-associated chains really do target CMV antigens. The records held CMV serostatus as the only immune exposure information. Being productive about 87% or about 30% of the time was typical of most TCR beta V segments in an earlier analysis. Cytomegalovirus status was reportedly diagnosed by the classifier with high sensitivity and specificity.

13 Jbeta primers and 60 Vbeta primers were used for the PCR. Libraries were prepared by immunoSEQ multiplex PCR; TCRdb keeps only in-frame clonotypes and omits some of them. Found here are roughly 140,000 clones, roughly 85% of them singletons; the top ten hold under 0.8%. Germline trimming cut 6 bases from V and 7 bases from J; bases unmatched to any gene: 4. This CDR3 is 13 amino acids long. Germline loops: CDR1 MNHEY, CDR2 SMNVEV (reference sequence). About this clone itself: What it binds is unknown.

The genes are TRBV27 and TRBJ1-5; 9 bases match TRBD1. The sample comprised PBMCs. This clonotype originated in a male donor in good health and CMV-seronegative. The CDR3 is CASRTGQGQPQHF. The CDR3 DNA sequence: TGTGCCAGCAGGACGGGACAGGGACAGCCCCAGCATTTT.